This T cell receptor (beta chain) was identified in a study of T cell responses to AZD1222 COVID-19 vaccine. The assay was immunoSEQ multiplex PCR, and TCRdb's table has in-frame clones only and misses some. This repertoire shows 150,000 to 180,000 clones, about nine tenths found once; its top ten account for over 1.5%. CDR1 is KGHSH, CDR2 LQKENI, per germline. With 5 bases removed from V and 3 bases from J, the gap between germline ends came to 11 bases. The CDR3 has 14 residues. Study-wide results and limits: Only five to seven individuals given AZD1222 were seropositive at baseline.

Of note for this clone: Its antigen is currently unknown.

The chain joins TRBV18 to TRBJ2-1; possibly TRBD1 for D (5 bases). The source is an adult in good health. The sequencing here drew on peripheral blood, taken on day 0 of AZD1222 vaccination. CDR3 region: CASSAVQGYNEQFF. The CDR3 DNA reads TGTGCCAGCTCAGCCGTGCAGGGCTACAATGAGCAGTTCTTC.